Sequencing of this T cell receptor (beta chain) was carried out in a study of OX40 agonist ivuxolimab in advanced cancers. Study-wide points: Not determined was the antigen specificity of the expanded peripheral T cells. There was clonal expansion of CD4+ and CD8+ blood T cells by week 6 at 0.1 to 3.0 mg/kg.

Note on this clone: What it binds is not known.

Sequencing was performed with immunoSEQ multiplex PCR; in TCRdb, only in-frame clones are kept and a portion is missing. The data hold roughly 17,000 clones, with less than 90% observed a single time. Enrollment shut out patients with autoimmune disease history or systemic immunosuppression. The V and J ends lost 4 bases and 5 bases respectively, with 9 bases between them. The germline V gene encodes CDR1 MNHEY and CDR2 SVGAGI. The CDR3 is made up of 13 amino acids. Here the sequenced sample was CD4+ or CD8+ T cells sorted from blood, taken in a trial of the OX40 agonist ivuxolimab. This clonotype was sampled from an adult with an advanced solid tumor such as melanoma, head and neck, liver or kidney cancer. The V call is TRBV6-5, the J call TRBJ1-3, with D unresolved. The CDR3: CASSSPERNTIYF. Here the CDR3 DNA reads TGTGCCAGCAGTTCTCCAGAACGAAACACCATATATTTT.